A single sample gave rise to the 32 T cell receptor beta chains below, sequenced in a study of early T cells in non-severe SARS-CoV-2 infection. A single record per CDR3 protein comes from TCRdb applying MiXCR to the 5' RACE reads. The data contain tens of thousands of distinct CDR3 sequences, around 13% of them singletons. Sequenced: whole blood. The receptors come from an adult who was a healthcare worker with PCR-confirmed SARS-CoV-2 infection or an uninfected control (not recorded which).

The chain's CDR3 is CASSEALGALGTEAFF. The CDR3 coding sequence is TGTGCCAGCAGTGAAGCGCTGGGCGCACTGGGCACTGAAGCTTTCTTT. This sequence joins TRBV6-1 and TRBJ1-1, with D unclear. The CDR3 is made up of 16 amino acids. V shed 0 bases and J shed 4 bases, with 15 bases lying between them. Germline V gives CDR1 MNHNS, CDR2 SASEGT.

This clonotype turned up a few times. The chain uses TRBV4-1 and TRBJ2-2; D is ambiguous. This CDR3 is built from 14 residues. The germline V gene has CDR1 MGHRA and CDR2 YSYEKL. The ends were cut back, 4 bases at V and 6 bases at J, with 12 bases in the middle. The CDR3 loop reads CASSPKVISGELFF. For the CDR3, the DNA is TGCGCCAGCAGCCCCAAGGTTATATCCGGGGAGCTGTTTTTT.

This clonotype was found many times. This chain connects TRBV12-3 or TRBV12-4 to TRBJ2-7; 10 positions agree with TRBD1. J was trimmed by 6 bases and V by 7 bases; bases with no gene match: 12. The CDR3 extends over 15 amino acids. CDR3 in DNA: TGTGCCAGCACCGCCCGGGACAGGGGAGTAGGCGAGCAGTACTTC. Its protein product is CASTARDRGVGEQYF.

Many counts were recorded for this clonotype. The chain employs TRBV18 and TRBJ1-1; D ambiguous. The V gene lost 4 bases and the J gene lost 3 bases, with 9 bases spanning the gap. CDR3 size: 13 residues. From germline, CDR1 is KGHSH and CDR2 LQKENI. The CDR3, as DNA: TGTGCCAGCTCACGCGCATGGGACACTGAAGCTTTCTTT. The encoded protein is CASSRAWDTEAFF.

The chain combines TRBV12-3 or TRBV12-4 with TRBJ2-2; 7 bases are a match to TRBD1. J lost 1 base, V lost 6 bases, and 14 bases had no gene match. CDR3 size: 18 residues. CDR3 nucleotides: TGTGCCAGCAGCACCACTACGGGGACAGCGTTGAACACCGGGGAGCTGTTTTTT. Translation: CASSTTTGTALNTGELFF.

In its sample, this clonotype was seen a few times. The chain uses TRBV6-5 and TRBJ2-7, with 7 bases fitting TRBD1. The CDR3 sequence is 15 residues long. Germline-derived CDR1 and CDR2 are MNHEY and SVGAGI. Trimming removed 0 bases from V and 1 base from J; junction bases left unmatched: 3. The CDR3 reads CASSYSGTASYEQYF. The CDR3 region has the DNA TGTGCCAGCAGTTACTCAGGGACAGCATCCTACGAGCAGTACTTC.

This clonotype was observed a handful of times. The CDR3 here is CASSVEGTGGQPQHF. DNA of the CDR3: TGTGCCAGCAGCGTAGAAGGAACAGGGGGACAGCCCCAGCATTTT. The chain links TRBV9 to TRBJ1-5; TRBD1 agrees at 8 bases. Germline V gene lookup returns CDR1 SGDLS and CDR2 YYNGEE. V shed 0 bases and J 7 bases; nucleotides not matched to a gene: 6. The CDR3 contains 15 residues.

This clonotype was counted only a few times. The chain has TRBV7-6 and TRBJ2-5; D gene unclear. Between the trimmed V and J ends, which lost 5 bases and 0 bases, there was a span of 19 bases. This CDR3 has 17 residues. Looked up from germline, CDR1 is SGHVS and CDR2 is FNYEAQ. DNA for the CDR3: TGTGCCAGCAGCCCTCTCTTGCAGTCAAAGAACCAAGAGACCCAGTACTTC. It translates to CASSPLLQSKNQETQYF.

The CDR3 DNA sequence: TGTGCCAGCAGCAGACAGGGGGCCGGCTATGGCTACACCTTC. This codes for CASSRQGAGYGYTF. The chain couples TRBV12-3 or TRBV12-4 to TRBJ1-2, with TRBD1 matching 10 bases. Unmatched junction bases numbered 5, after V lost 6 bases and J lost 4 bases. The length of the CDR3 is 14 residues.

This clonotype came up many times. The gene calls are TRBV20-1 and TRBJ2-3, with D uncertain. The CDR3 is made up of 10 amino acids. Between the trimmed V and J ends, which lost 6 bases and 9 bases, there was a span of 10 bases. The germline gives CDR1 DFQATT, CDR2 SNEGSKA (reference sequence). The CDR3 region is CSAYHQTQYF. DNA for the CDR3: TGCAGTGCCTACCATCAGACGCAGTATTTT.

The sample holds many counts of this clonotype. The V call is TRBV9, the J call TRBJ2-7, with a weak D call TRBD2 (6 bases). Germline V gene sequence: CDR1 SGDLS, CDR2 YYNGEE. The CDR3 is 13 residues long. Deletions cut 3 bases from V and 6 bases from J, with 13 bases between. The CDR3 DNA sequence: TGTGCCAGCAGCGCCGCCCCGGGGGTCGAGCAGTACTTC. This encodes CASSAAPGVEQYF.

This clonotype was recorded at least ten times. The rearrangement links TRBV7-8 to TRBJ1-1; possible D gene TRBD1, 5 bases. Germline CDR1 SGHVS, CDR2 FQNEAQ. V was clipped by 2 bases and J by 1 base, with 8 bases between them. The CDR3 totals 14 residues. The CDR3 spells CASSLNTGNTEAFF. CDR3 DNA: TGTGCCAGCAGCTTAAACACAGGGAACACTGAAGCTTTCTTT.

CDR3 sequence reads: CASSPGQSTDTQYF. The CDR3 region has the DNA TGTGCCAGCAGTCCCGGACAGAGCACAGATACGCAGTATTTT. The chain is built from TRBV6-2 or TRBV6-3 and TRBJ2-3; the D gene is possibly TRBD1 (6 bases). The CDR3 covers 14 residues. Trimming pared 5 bases from V and 0 bases from J, leaving 9 bases between. CDR1 and CDR2 (germline): MNHEY, SVGEGT.

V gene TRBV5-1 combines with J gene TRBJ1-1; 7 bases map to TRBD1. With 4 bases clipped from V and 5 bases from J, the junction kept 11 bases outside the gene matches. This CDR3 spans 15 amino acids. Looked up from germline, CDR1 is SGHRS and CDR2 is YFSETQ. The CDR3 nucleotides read TGCGCCAGCAGCCCCATCCAGGGGGGTGGGACTGAAGCTTTCTTT. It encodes CASSPIQGGGTEAFF. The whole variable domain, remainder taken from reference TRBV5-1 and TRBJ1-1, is KAGVTQTPRYLIKTRGQQVTLSCSPISGHRSVSWYQQTPGQGLQFLFEYFSETQRNKGNFPGRFSGRQFSNSRSEMNVSTLELGDSALYLCASSPIQGGGTEAFFGQGTRLTVV.

The CDR3 loop is CASSRTGPRGEQFF. CDR3 in DNA: TGTGCCAGCAGCAGGACAGGGCCACGGGGTGAGCAGTTCTTC. The chain carries TRBV7-2 and TRBJ2-1; 8 bases match TRBD1. Losses at the gene ends were 5 bases for V and 9 bases for J; bases not matched to a gene: 9. Germline-derived CDR1 and CDR2 are SGHTA and FQGNSA. The CDR3 spans 14 residues.

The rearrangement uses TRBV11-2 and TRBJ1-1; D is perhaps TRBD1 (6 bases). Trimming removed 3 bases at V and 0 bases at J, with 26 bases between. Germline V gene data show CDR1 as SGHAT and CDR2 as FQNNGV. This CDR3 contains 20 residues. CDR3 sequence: CASSFGGQSVRNLMNTEAFF. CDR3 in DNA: TGTGCCAGCAGCTTCGGGGGGCAGTCAGTCCGAAATCTAATGAACACTGAAGCTTTCTTT.

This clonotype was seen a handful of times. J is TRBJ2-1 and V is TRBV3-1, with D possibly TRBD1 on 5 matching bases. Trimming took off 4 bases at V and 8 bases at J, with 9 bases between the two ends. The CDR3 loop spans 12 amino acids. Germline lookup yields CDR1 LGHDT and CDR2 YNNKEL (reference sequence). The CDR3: CASSPTGDEQFF. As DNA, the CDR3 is TGTGCCAGCAGCCCAACAGGCGATGAGCAGTTCTTC.

DNA of the CDR3: TGCAGTGCTAGCTCCTCTTGGGAGACCCAGTACTTC. Protein product: CSASSSWETQYF. The V and J genes are TRBV20-1 and TRBJ2-5, with D hard to call. V lost 3 bases, J lost 5 bases, and 10 bases lay in between. The CDR3 loop spans 12 amino acids. Germline V CDR1 and CDR2: DFQATT, SNEGSKA (reference sequence).

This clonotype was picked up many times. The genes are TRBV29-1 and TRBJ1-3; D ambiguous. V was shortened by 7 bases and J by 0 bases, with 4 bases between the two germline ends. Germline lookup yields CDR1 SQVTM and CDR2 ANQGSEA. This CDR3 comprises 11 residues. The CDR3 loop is CSGNSGNTIYF. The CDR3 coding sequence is TGCAGCGGGAACTCTGGAAACACCATATATTTT.

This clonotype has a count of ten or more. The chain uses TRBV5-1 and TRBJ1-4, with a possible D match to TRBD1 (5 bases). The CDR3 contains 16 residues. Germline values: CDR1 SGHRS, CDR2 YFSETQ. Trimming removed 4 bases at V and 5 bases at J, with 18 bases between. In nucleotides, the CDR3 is TGCGCCAGCAGCGCTTGGGGACGGACTCAGAATGAAAAACTGTTTTTT. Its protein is CASSAWGRTQNEKLFF.

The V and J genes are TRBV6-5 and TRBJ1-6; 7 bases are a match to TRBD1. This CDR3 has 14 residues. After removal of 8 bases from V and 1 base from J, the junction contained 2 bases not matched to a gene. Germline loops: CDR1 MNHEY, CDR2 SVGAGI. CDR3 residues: CASHRGSYNSPLHF. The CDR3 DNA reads TGTGCCAGCCACAGGGGTTCCTATAATTCACCCCTCCACTTT.

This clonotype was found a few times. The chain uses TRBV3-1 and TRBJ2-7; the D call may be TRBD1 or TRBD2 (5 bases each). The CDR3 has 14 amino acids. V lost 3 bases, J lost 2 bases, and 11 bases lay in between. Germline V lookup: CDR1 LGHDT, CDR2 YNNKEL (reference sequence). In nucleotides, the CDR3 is TGTGCCAGCAGCCACCTCTCGGGGCCCTACGAGCAGTACTTC. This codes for CASSHLSGPYEQYF.

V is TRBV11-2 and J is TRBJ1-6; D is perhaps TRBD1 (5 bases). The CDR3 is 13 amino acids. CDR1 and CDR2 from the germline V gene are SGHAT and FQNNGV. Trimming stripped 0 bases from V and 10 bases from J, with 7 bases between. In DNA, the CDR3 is TGTGCCAGCAGCTTAGATCGACAGTCACCCCTCCACTTT. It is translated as CASSLDRQSPLHF.

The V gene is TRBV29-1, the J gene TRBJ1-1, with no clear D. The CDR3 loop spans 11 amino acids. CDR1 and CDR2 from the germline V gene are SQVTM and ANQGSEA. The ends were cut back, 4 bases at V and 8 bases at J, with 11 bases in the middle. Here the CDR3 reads CSVVPVTEAFF. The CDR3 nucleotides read TGCAGCGTTGTTCCGGTCACCGAAGCTTTCTTT.

CDR3: CASSQEGGGGYTF. CDR3 DNA: TGTGCCAGCAGCCAAGAAGGAGGGGGTGGCTACACCTTC. This chain connects TRBV3-1 to TRBJ1-2; D possibly corresponds to TRBD1 (6 bases). This CDR3 has 13 residues. Deletions cut 0 bases from V and 7 bases from J, with 9 bases between. The germline V gene encodes CDR1 LGHDT and CDR2 YNNKEL (reference sequence).

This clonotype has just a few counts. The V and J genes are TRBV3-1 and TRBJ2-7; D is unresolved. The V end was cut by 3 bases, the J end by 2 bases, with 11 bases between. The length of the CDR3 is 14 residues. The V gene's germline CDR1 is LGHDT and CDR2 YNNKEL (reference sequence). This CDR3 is CASSQWSRAYEQYF. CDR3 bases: TGTGCCAGCAGCCAGTGGAGTCGCGCCTACGAGCAGTACTTC.

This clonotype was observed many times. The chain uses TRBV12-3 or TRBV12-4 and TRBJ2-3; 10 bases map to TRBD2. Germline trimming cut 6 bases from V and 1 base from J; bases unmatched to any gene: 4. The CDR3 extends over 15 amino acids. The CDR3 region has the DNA TGTGCCAGCAGCCCCCTAGCGGGGGGCACAGATACGCAGTATTTT. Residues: CASSPLAGGTDTQYF.

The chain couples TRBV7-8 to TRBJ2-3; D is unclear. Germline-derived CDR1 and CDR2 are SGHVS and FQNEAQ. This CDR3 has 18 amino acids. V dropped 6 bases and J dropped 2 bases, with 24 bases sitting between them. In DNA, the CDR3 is TGTGCCAGCAGTCCCCGACCCCAACTTGTAGGTGTCACAGATACGCAGTATTTT. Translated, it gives CASSPRPQLVGVTDTQYF.

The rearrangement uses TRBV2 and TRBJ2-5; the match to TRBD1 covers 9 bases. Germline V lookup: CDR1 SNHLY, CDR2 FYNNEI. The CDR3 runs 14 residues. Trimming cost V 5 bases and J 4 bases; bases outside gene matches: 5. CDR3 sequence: CASSWDRVGETQYF. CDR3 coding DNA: TGTGCCAGCAGTTGGGACAGGGTGGGAGAGACCCAGTACTTC.

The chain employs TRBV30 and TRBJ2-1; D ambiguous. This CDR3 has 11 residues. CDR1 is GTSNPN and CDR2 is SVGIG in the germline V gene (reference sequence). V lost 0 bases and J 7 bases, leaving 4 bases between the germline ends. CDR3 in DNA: TGTGCCTGGAGTGTACAAAATGAGCAGTTCTTC. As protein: CAWSVQNEQFF.

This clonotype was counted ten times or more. CDR3 nucleotides: TGTGCCAGCAGCCCACGTCTCGGGGCCGGGTCACCCCTCCACTTT. This gives the protein CASSPRLGAGSPLHF. The chain links TRBV7-9 to TRBJ1-6, with D possibly matching TRBD1 (5 bases). V was pared by 5 bases and J by 10 bases, with 18 bases between. Germline-derived CDR1 and CDR2 are SEHNR and FQNEAQ (reference sequence). The CDR3 spans 15 residues.

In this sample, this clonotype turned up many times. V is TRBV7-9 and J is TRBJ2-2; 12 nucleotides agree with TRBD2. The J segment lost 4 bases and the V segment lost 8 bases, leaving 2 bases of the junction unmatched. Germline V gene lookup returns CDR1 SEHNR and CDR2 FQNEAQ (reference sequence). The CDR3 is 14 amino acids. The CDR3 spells CASGGLAGTGELFF. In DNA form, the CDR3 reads TGTGCCAGCGGGGGACTAGCGGGCACCGGGGAGCTGTTTTTT.